This TCR beta chain appears in the sequencing data of a study of T cell clonality in common variable immunodeficiency. The study's findings and limits: TCRbeta clonality was increased in CVID versus healthy controls. Common variable immunodeficiency TCR beta sequences reportedly had fewer deletions and N-nucleotide insertions.

This clone was observed many times. Its antigen is as yet unknown. The read falls 3 residues short of the CDR3 end, and the missing part is taken from the germline J gene. Donors gave 5 to 8 ml heparinized peripheral whole blood. Some clones are missing from TCRdb's copy, which holds only in-frame ones; the method was immunoSEQ multiplex PCR. The profile covers about 35,000 clones, none occurring a single time. Trimming removed 3 bases from V and 1 base from J, with 6 bases in between. The CDR3 has 13 residues. Germline V gives CDR1 SGHTA, CDR2 FQGTGA. This receptor was taken from a person aged 18 to 75 in good health. The chain recombines TRBV7-3 with TRBJ1-1; D gene unclear. The sequenced sample was peripheral blood mononuclear cells. The CDR3 sequence: CASSLQGNTEAFF. CDR3 DNA (partial): TGTGCCAGCAGCTTGCAAGGGAACACTGAA.